This T cell receptor (beta chain) was captured in a study of cytomegalovirus exposure and HLA in healthy donors. With respect to this clone: Its antigen is unknown.

TCRdb's table, derived via immunoSEQ multiplex PCR, lists solely in-frame clones and lacks some. The sample comprises approximately 120,000 clones, roughly 90% of which are singletons, and about 2.1% rests with the top ten. Germline V gene sequence: CDR1 LNHDA, CDR2 SQIVND (reference sequence). This CDR3 contains 16 residues. After removal of 4 bases from V and 4 bases from J, the junction contained 11 bases not matched to a gene. Overall study findings and caveats: The study recorded 150 to 200 TCR beta chains that were cytomegalovirus-associated.

The genes are TRBV19 and TRBJ2-7, with 9 bases aligning to TRBD2. The source of this sequence is a young woman in good health and CMV-seronegative. The source material was PBMCs. The DNA of the CDR3 is TGTGCCAGTAGTACTAGCGGGACCGTTCAGACTTACGAGCAGTACTTC. Amino acid sequence: CASSTSGTVQTYEQYF. Complete variable domain (other parts from reference TRBV19 and TRBJ2-7): DGGITQSPKYLFRKEGQNVTLSCEQNLNHDAMYWYRQDPGQGLRLIYYSQIVNDFQKGDIAEGYSVSREKKESFPLTVTSAQKNPTAFYLCASSTSGTVQTYEQYFGPGTRLTVT.